This record concerns one TCR beta chain sequence. Antigen: not known. Repertoires were generated with immunoSEQ multiplex PCR, while TCRdb's copy carries only in-frame clones and drops some. The table includes some 29,000 clones, approximately 80% detected once. The data stem from a study of CD4 T cells in relation to SARS-CoV-2 and coronaviruses. On the study more broadly: ViraFEST: approximately eleven-day antigen culture of PBMCs, then TCR beta CDR3 sequencing. The negative reference was HIV-1 Nef peptide pool or peptide-free culture.

The V and J ends lost 8 bases and 4 bases, in that order; junction bases with no gene match: 14. There are 15 residues in the CDR3. CDR1 is LNHDA, CDR2 SQIVND, per germline (reference sequence). Before the COVID-19 pandemic, during about 2011-2019, CD4+ T cells were taken from unexposed donors. The cells were cultured for 10 days before CD4+ T cells were isolated. Testing used SARS-CoV-2 S/N and four cold-coronavirus spikes on unexposed-donor CD4+ T cells, cells permitting. V gene TRBV19 combines with J gene TRBJ2-7, with TRBD2 identical over 7 bases. The sample comprised CD4+ T cells from PBMCs, cultured in vitro. The TCR comes from a human donor in good health. CDR3 in DNA: TGTGCCAGTTCCCCCCCCGGGGCGGGGGTATACGAGCAGTACTTC. Protein product: CASSPPGAGVYEQYF.